The TCR beta chain described here comes from a study of shared clonotypes between healthy human individuals. Overall study results and limits: In the sorted subsets, rarefaction showed sequencing was incomplete despite large depth. Among donors, clonotype sharing was expected to be affected by sequencing depth. Sample collection involved blood only; tissue repertoires are likely different.

Concerning this clone itself: Its antigen is undetermined.

V lost 5 bases and J lost 6; bases outside the gene matches: 7. This CDR3 is built from 17 residues. Germline V CDR1 and CDR2: ENHRY, SYGVKD. Sequencing used immunoSEQ multiplex PCR; TCRdb keeps in-frame clones, though not all of them. The repertoire holds approximately 1,000,000 clones, about four fifths seen once, with roughly 0.56% in the top ten. This clonotype originated in a young man in good health. Some clones in this sample may be carry-over from other donors' samples. Sequencing was carried out using memory CD4+ T cells from PBMCs. Subset indicated: CD45RA-negative fraction. This chain joins TRBV10-3 and TRBJ2-2; TRBD2 agrees at 15 bases. The CDR3 is CAISPGLAGGGSGELFF. As DNA, the CDR3 is TGTGCCATCAGTCCGGGACTAGCGGGAGGTGGGTCCGGGGAGCTGTTTTTT.